The rows below give T cell receptor beta chains drawn from one sample of a study of blood T cell repertoires in COVID-19. Using immunoSEQ multiplex PCR, the repertoire was profiled, and TCRdb retains in-frame clones only, with some absent. Of about 300,000 clones listed, over 75% are singletons. Sequenced input: peripheral blood. Receptor source: a human donor in a cohort sampled during active COVID-19. CDR3s include the opening cysteine and the closing phenylalanine or tryptophan.

cdr3_aa: CASSQEAGLVTDTQYF
j_call: TRBJ2-3
cdr3_length: 16
v_call: TRBV3-1/TRBV3-2

cdr3_aa: CASSVATAGAYNEQFF
j_call: TRBJ2-1
cdr3_length: 16
v_call: TRBV9

cdr3_aa: CASSAPGLAGGGGELFF
j_call: TRBJ2-2
cdr3_length: 17
v_call: TRBV9

cdr3_aa: CASSLTLTGDSGNTIYF
j_call: TRBJ1-3
cdr3_length: 17
v_call: TRBV5-1

cdr3_aa: CASSQTTGELFF
j_call: TRBJ2-2
cdr3_length: 12
v_call: TRBV4-1

cdr3_aa: CASRPSDTYEQYF
j_call: TRBJ2-7
cdr3_length: 13
v_call: TRBV5-4

cdr3_aa: CASSFGGTSSGHNEQFF
j_call: TRBJ2-1
cdr3_length: 17
v_call: TRBV7-2

cdr3_aa: CASSLVARDSLLSTDTQYF
j_call: TRBJ2-3
cdr3_length: 19
v_call: TRBV11-2

cdr3_aa: CSVGRGSANTGELFF
j_call: TRBJ2-2
cdr3_length: 15
v_call: TRBV29-1

cdr3_aa: CASSPGQGVGNEQFF
j_call: TRBJ2-1
cdr3_length: 15
v_call: TRBV5-1

cdr3_aa: CASSQDPGGLAGYEQFF
j_call: TRBJ2-1
cdr3_length: 17
v_call: TRBV4-2

cdr3_aa: CSVEGGPNTGELFF
j_call: TRBJ2-2
cdr3_length: 14
v_call: TRBV29-1

cdr3_aa: CASSFTSGAYNEQFF
j_call: TRBJ2-1
cdr3_length: 15
v_call: TRBV7-9

cdr3_aa: CASSQDHAGNTEAFF
j_call: TRBJ1-1
cdr3_length: 15
v_call: TRBV3-1/TRBV3-2

cdr3_aa: CASSLEGLAGSPSYNEQFF
j_call: TRBJ2-1
cdr3_length: 19
v_call: TRBV7-9

cdr3_aa: CASSELLNTEAFF
j_call: TRBJ1-1
cdr3_length: 13
v_call: TRBV5-1

cdr3_aa: CASSLRVANYGYTF
j_call: TRBJ1-2
cdr3_length: 14
v_call: TRBV5-6

cdr3_aa: CASARGHTDTQYF
j_call: TRBJ2-3
cdr3_length: 13
v_call: TRBV2

cdr3_aa: CASSVNGGPQYF
j_call: TRBJ2-5
cdr3_length: 12
v_call: TRBV9

cdr3_aa: CASSRGQVRKTQYF
j_call: TRBJ2-5
cdr3_length: 14
v_call: TRBV6-2/TRBV6-3

cdr3_aa: CASTQMADEQFF
j_call: TRBJ2-1
cdr3_length: 12
v_call: TRBV6-6

cdr3_aa: CATSRDSSGIGEQQFF
j_call: TRBJ2-1
cdr3_length: 16
v_call: TRBV15

cdr3_aa: CASSPQGANNGYTF
j_call: TRBJ1-2
cdr3_length: 14
v_call: TRBV7-2

cdr3_aa: CASSLTGTEAFF
j_call: TRBJ1-1
cdr3_length: 12
v_call: TRBV5-6

cdr3_aa: CATSRVASGYNEQFF
j_call: TRBJ2-1
cdr3_length: 15
v_call: TRBV15

cdr3_aa: CASSLEDGTPLHF
j_call: TRBJ1-6
cdr3_length: 13
v_call: TRBV5-4

cdr3_aa: CATSRERNRETQYF
j_call: TRBJ2-5
cdr3_length: 14
v_call: TRBV15

cdr3_aa: CASSWTVNQPQHF
j_call: TRBJ1-5
cdr3_length: 13
v_call: TRBV19

cdr3_aa: CAWSNGRSGTDTQYF
j_call: TRBJ2-3
cdr3_length: 15
v_call: TRBV30

cdr3_aa: CASSWGDSNYGYTF
j_call: TRBJ1-2
cdr3_length: 14
v_call: TRBV19

cdr3_aa: CASSFTPGGLNSEQFF
j_call: TRBJ2-1
cdr3_length: 16
v_call: TRBV6-4

cdr3_aa: CASSQVAQGGTGNTIYF
j_call: TRBJ1-3
cdr3_length: 17
v_call: TRBV4-3

cdr3_aa: CASETSRGETQYF
j_call: TRBJ2-5
cdr3_length: 13
v_call: TRBV6-5

cdr3_aa: CAWRTGPNTEAFF
j_call: TRBJ1-1
cdr3_length: 13
v_call: TRBV30

cdr3_aa: CASLRNEALFF
j_call: TRBJ2-2
cdr3_length: 11
v_call: TRBV10-2

cdr3_aa: CASRGQVNQPQHF
j_call: TRBJ1-5
cdr3_length: 13
v_call: TRBV6-6

cdr3_aa: CASSQGAEQPQHF
j_call: TRBJ1-5
cdr3_length: 13
v_call: TRBV18

cdr3_aa: CASSESPSGRTYEQYF
j_call: TRBJ2-7
cdr3_length: 16
v_call: TRBV10-2

cdr3_aa: CASAKSGATYEQYF
j_call: TRBJ2-7
cdr3_length: 14
v_call: TRBV6-6

cdr3_aa: CSASLQGATNEKLFF
j_call: TRBJ1-4
cdr3_length: 15
v_call: TRBV20-1

cdr3_aa: CASTKTSGYNEQFF
j_call: TRBJ2-1
cdr3_length: 14
v_call: TRBV6-5

cdr3_aa: CASSQTYDRGYEQYF
j_call: TRBJ2-7
cdr3_length: 15
v_call: TRBV4-2

cdr3_aa: CASSQMGTGLYF
j_call: TRBJ1-3
cdr3_length: 12
v_call: TRBV7-8

cdr3_aa: CASSLIEFTQFF
j_call: TRBJ2-1
cdr3_length: 12
v_call: TRBV12-3/TRBV12-4

cdr3_aa: CASSYPPGQSPEAFF
j_call: TRBJ1-1
cdr3_length: 15
v_call: TRBV11-2

cdr3_aa: CSVEGLAGARDTQYF
j_call: TRBJ2-3
cdr3_length: 15
v_call: TRBV29-1

cdr3_aa: CATSDHNTDRGNEQFF
j_call: TRBJ2-1
cdr3_length: 16
v_call: TRBV24-1

cdr3_aa: CASSLTGGRTEAFF
j_call: TRBJ1-1
cdr3_length: 14
v_call: TRBV7-2